This TCR beta chain comes out of a study of blood T cell repertoires in COVID-19. Looking at the study overall: Whether acute or convalescent, the COVID-19 samples came from the United States, Italy and Spain. PBMCs, B-cell-depleted T cells, or T cells provided the cDNA or gDNA that made up the material.

In the original workflow: Cell counts per sample came from amplifying reference gene primers. Only in-frame clones appear in the TCRdb table, and some are missing; sequencing was by immunoSEQ multiplex PCR. For V, J and clone size, that table is used; D and trimming come from the DNA. The repertoire has under 170,000 clones, roughly 87% of them found once; the top ten carry around 4.6%. The germline V gene encodes CDR1 SGHRS and CDR2 YFSETQ. The CDR3 covers 15 residues. Trimming took 2 bases from V and 0 from J; bases not matched to a gene: 3. The sample taken for sequencing was peripheral blood. The genes are TRBV5-1 and TRBJ2-5; 8 bases agree with TRBD1. The sequence derives from a woman aged 60-75 years with active or convalescent COVID-19. The CDR3 nucleotides read TGCGCCAGCAGCTTTATGACAGGGGACCAAGAGACCCAGTACTTC. This codes for CASSFMTGDQETQYF. Using reference TRBV5-1 and TRBJ2-5 for the parts outside the CDR3, the full variable domain is KAGVTQTPRYLIKTRGQQVTLSCSPISGHRSVSWYQQTPGQGLQFLFEYFSETQRNKGNFPGRFSGRQFSNSRSEMNVSTLELGDSALYLCASSFMTGDQETQYFGPGTRLLVL.